A single sample is the source of the 22 T cell receptor beta chains below, sequenced in a study of graft-versus-host responses after intestinal transplantation (dated by TCRdb to about 2021). These receptors' antigens are unknown. Taken with the paper, the label for time point translates to: cells obtained before transplantation from donor or recipient. Library creation used the immunoSEQ multiplex PCR assay. What TCRdb holds here is the immuneACCESS table cut down to in-frame rearrangements. Part of the clones is not present; checked against another copy, under half of the missing clones reflect an unresolved V gene, and the others are unexplained. The sample table records tens of thousands of clones; 85% to 90% of these occur just once. In total, the top ten clones hold 4% to 5% of the sample. Sequenced here: unstimulated CD8+ T cells sorted from spleen or lymph node cells, sampled before transplant. All receptors come from a human donor who was the organ donor for an intestinal transplant.

The V call is TRBV29-1, the J call TRBJ2-3; a weak D match, TRBD2 (5 bases). Germline assignment: CDR1 SQVTM and CDR2 ANQGSEA. The CDR3 has 14 amino acids. The V gene lost 3 bases and the J gene lost 4 bases, with 14 bases spanning the gap. CDR3 nucleotides: TGCAGCGTTGAGGCGGGCATTGGCGCAGATACGCAGTATTTT. Its protein is CSVEAGIGADTQYF.

The chain couples TRBV19 to TRBJ1-5; TRBD1 is a possible D gene (5 bases). The germline V gene encodes CDR1 LNHDA and CDR2 SQIVND (reference sequence). V lost 6 bases to trimming and J lost 9 bases, with 15 bases between them. The CDR3 length is 13 residues. This CDR3 is CASSSRQLRPQHF. The CDR3 DNA reads TGTGCCAGTAGCTCCCGACAGCTCCGGCCCCAGCATTTT. The whole variable domain, remainder taken from reference TRBV19 and TRBJ1-5, is DGGITQSPKYLFRKEGQNVTLSCEQNLNHDAMYWYRQDPGQGLRLIYYSQIVNDFQKGDIAEGYSVSREKKESFPLTVTSAQKNPTAFYLCASSSRQLRPQHFGDGTRLSIL.

The rearrangement joins TRBV6-5 to TRBJ1-2, with a weak D call TRBD1 (5 bases). This CDR3 has 13 residues. Germline assignment: CDR1 MNHEY and CDR2 SVGAGI. V lost 2 bases, J lost 7 bases, and 11 bases lay in between. The CDR3 bases are TGTGCCAGCAGTTACGCGGGACCTAGTGGCTACACCTTC. This encodes CASSYAGPSGYTF.

The chain combines TRBV27 with TRBJ2-7; possible D gene TRBD2, 6 bases. Per the germline V gene, CDR1 is MNHEY and CDR2 is SMNVEV (reference sequence). V was pared by 3 bases and J by 4 bases, with 16 bases between. The CDR3 length is 15 residues. The CDR3 sequence is CASSLGTPTFYEQYV. Here the CDR3 DNA reads TGTGCCAGCAGTTTGGGGACTCCCACTTTTTACGAGCAGTACGTC.

The chain joins TRBV2 to TRBJ1-1, with D maybe TRBD1 (5 bases). Germline assignment: CDR1 SNHLY and CDR2 FYNNEI. Trimming removed 2 bases from V and 2 bases from J, with 9 bases in between. The CDR3 totals 14 residues. CDR3 amino acids: CASSEMGPNTEAFF. In DNA form, the CDR3 reads TGTGCCAGCAGTGAAATGGGGCCCAACACTGAAGCTTTCTTT.

The rearrangement links TRBV6-1 to TRBJ1-1; no definite D call. CDR1 and CDR2 (germline): MNHNS, SASEGT. This CDR3 has 15 residues. V lost 2 bases and J lost 1, with 11 bases in between. DNA for the CDR3: TGTGCCAGCAGTGAATTGGAGGGTGGGAACACTGAAGCTTTCTTT. It codes for CASSELEGGNTEAFF.

The V and J genes are TRBV29-1 and TRBJ1-2; 7 nucleotides align to TRBD1. J gave up 8 bases and V 3 bases, and 15 bases lay outside the gene matches. Germline V gene data show CDR1 as SQVTM and CDR2 as ANQGSEA. The CDR3 sequence is 15 residues long. This CDR3 reads CSVDRNDRDPGGYTF. The CDR3 DNA follows: TGCAGCGTTGACCGGAACGACAGGGACCCTGGGGGCTACACCTTC. Together with reference TRBV29-1 and TRBJ1-2, the CDR3 gives the full variable domain: SAVISQKPSRDICQRGTSLTIQCQVDSQVTMMFWYRQQPGQSLTLIATANQGSEATYESGFVIDKFPISRPNLTFSTLTVSNMSPEDSSIYLCSVDRNDRDPGGYTFGSGTRLTVV.

The V call is TRBV13, the J call TRBJ1-1; 8 nucleotides line up with TRBD1. Germline-derived CDR1 and CDR2 are PRHDT and FYEKMQ (reference sequence). CDR3 length equals 15 residues. V lost 5 bases and J lost 1; bases outside the gene matches: 6. CDR3 sequence (DNA): TGTGCCAGCAGCCCCCCCGGGACAGGGAACACTGAAGCTTTCTTT. It yields the protein CASSPPGTGNTEAFF.

V usage is TRBV28 and J usage is TRBJ1-3; 9 bases are a match to TRBD1. V lost 7 bases to trimming and J lost 6 bases; unmatched junction nucleotides: 10. Germline V lookup: CDR1 MDHEN, CDR2 SYDVKM. The CDR3 totals 15 residues. CDR3 loop: CASITGQGGENTIYF. CDR3 nucleotide sequence: TGTGCCAGCATCACGGGACAGGGTGGCGAAAACACCATATATTTT.

The chain employs TRBV5-6 and TRBJ1-1; tentative D call: TRBD1 (5 bases). This CDR3 has 14 residues. The V end lost 0 bases, the J end lost 2 bases, and 8 bases lay between the germline ends. Germline V gene data show CDR1 as SGHDT and CDR2 as YYEEEE. Here the CDR3 reads CASSLAGGNTEAFF. CDR3 sequence (DNA): TGTGCCAGCAGCTTGGCCGGGGGAAACACTGAAGCTTTCTTT. The complete variable domain, with remaining parts taken from reference TRBV5-6 and TRBJ1-1, reads DAGVTQSPTHLIKTRGQQVTLRCSPKSGHDTVSWYQQALGQGPQFIFQYYEEEERQRGNFPDRFSGHQFPNYSSELNVNALLLGDSALYLCASSLAGGNTEAFFGQGTRLTVV.

V and J are TRBV5-4 and TRBJ1-1, with TRBD1 identical over 7 bases. Germline lookup yields CDR1 SGHNT and CDR2 YYREEE (reference sequence). This CDR3 region has 15 residues. The junction had 3 bases not matched to a gene; V was cut back by 0 bases and J by 1 base. This chain's CDR3 is CASSLGDRENTEAFF. CDR3 coding DNA: TGTGCCAGCAGCTTGGGGGACAGAGAGAACACTGAAGCTTTCTTT.

This sequence joins TRBV7-2 and TRBJ2-3; 9 bases match TRBD2. After removal of 5 bases from V and 0 bases from J, the junction contained 6 bases not matched to a gene. Germline CDR1 is SGHTA and CDR2 is FQGNSA. The CDR3 has 16 amino acids. DNA of the CDR3: TGTGCCAGCAGCCTATTAGCGGGAGCAAGCACAGATACGCAGTATTTT. Its translation: CASSLLAGASTDTQYF.

The rearrangement joins TRBV6-4 to TRBJ2-5; possible D gene TRBD1, 6 bases. The CDR3 covers 16 residues. V lost 3 bases and J lost 3, with 17 bases in between. Germline assignment: CDR1 MRHNA and CDR2 SNTAGT. CDR3 region: CASSDNAGQGKETQYF. CDR3 bases: TGTGCCAGCAGTGATAATGCCGGGCAGGGGAAAGAGACCCAGTACTTC.

The rearrangement uses TRBV11-1 and TRBJ2-7; possibly TRBD2 for D (6 bases). Germline V gives CDR1 SGHAT, CDR2 FQDESV (reference sequence). The CDR3 totals 16 residues. Trimming took off 2 bases at V and 4 bases at J, with 18 bases between the two ends. CDR3 region: CASSLYGGPPGYEQYV. For the CDR3, the DNA is TGTGCCAGCAGCTTATACGGGGGTCCCCCGGGGTACGAGCAGTACGTC.

Concerning this clone: The junction does not match germline at one end; this may be a read error. The CDR3 loop reads CASNEHTYSNQPQHF. CDR3 DNA: TGTGCCAGCAATGAACACACATATAGCAATCAGCCCCAGCATTTT. The rearrangement joins TRBV2 to TRBJ1-5; D is uncertain. Germline CDR1 and CDR2: SNHLY and FYNNEI. The CDR3 spans 15 residues.

This clone was detected once. The gene calls are TRBV7-2 and TRBJ2-3; TRBD2 matches 15 bases. Germline CDR1 and CDR2: SGHTA and FQGNSA. The J segment lost 3 bases and the V segment lost 5 bases, leaving 6 bases of the junction unmatched. The CDR3 contains 17 residues. In DNA form, the CDR3 reads TGTGCCAGCAGCCGGTTGGGACTAGCGGGGGGAACAGATACGCAGTATTTT. Translating gives CASSRLGLAGGTDTQYF.

The V call is TRBV27, the J call TRBJ1-5, with D maybe TRBD1 (5 bases). Deletions cut 5 bases from V and 2 bases from J, with 13 bases between. Germline CDR1 and CDR2: MNHEY and SMNVEV (reference sequence). The CDR3 has 15 amino acids. The DNA of the CDR3 is TGTGCCAGCAGTAACCCAGGGAGGGGCAATCAGCCCCAGCATTTT. Amino acid sequence: CASSNPGRGNQPQHF.

The chain uses TRBV19 and TRBJ1-1; 7 bases fit TRBD1. Losses at the gene ends were 6 bases for V and 2 bases for J; bases not matched to a gene: 6. The CDR3 totals 14 residues. CDR1 is LNHDA and CDR2 is SQIVND in the germline V gene (reference sequence). The CDR3 sequence is CASSLQGTNTEAFF. DNA for the CDR3: TGTGCCAGTAGCTTACAGGGGACCAACACTGAAGCTTTCTTT. The variable domain in full, completed from reference TRBV19 and TRBJ1-1, reads DGGITQSPKYLFRKEGQNVTLSCEQNLNHDAMYWYRQDPGQGLRLIYYSQIVNDFQKGDIAEGYSVSREKKESFPLTVTSAQKNPTAFYLCASSLQGTNTEAFFGQGTRLTVV.

This rearrangement joins TRBV19 to TRBJ1-2, with a tentative D call TRBD1 (6 bases). V was shortened by 4 bases and J by 4 bases, with 16 bases between the two germline ends. CDR1 is LNHDA, CDR2 SQIVND, per germline (reference sequence). The CDR3 is 15 amino acids. The DNA for the CDR3 is TGTGCCAGTAGTACCACGACAGGACTCCTCTATGGCTACACCTTC. Protein product: CASSTTTGLLYGYTF.

The chain joins TRBV27 to TRBJ2-1; 16 bases are a match to TRBD2. The trim removed 8 bases at V and 8 bases at J, leaving 6 bases unmatched. This CDR3 is built from 15 residues. Germline V gene sequence: CDR1 MNHEY, CDR2 SMNVEV (reference sequence). The CDR3 sequence: CASGRGTSGGDEQFF. CDR3 nucleotide sequence: TGTGCCAGCGGTCGCGGGACTAGCGGGGGGGATGAGCAGTTCTTC.

J is TRBJ2-3 and V is TRBV7-6, with 7 bases fitting TRBD2. Germline V lookup: CDR1 SGHVS, CDR2 FNYEAQ. The CDR3 runs 14 residues. Germline trimming cut 3 bases from V and 5 bases from J; bases unmatched to any gene: 5. In DNA, the CDR3 is TGTGCCAGCAGCTTTAGTCGCGGGGGAGATACGCAGTATTTT. Amino acid sequence: CASSFSRGGDTQYF.

This sequence joins TRBV5-6 and TRBJ2-2; 7 positions match TRBD2. V trimming: 2 bases; J trimming: 5 bases; junction bases outside the gene matches: 9. The CDR3 sequence is 16 residues long. From germline, CDR1 is SGHDT and CDR2 YYEEEE. In DNA, the CDR3 is TGTGCCAGCAGCTTTGATCCGGGGGGTAGAACCGGGGAGCTGTTTTTT. Translated, it gives CASSFDPGGRTGELFF.